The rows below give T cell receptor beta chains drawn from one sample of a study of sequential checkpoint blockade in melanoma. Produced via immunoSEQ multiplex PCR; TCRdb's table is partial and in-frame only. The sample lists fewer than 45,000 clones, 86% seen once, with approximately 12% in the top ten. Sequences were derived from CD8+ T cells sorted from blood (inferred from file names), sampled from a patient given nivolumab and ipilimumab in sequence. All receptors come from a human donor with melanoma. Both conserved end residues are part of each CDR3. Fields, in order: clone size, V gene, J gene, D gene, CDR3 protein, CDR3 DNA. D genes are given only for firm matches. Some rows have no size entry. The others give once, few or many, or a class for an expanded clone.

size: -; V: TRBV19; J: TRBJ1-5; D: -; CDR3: CASLTPGSNQPQHF; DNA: TGTGCCAGCCTAACTCCCGGTAGCAATCAGCCCCAGCATTTT
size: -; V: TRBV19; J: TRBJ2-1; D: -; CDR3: CASSPVSPYNEQFF; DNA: TGTGCCAGTAGTCCCGTGTCCCCCTACAATGAGCAGTTCTTC
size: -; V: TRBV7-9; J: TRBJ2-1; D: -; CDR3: CASSPTPGTFYNEQFF; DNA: TGTGCCAGCAGCCCAACTCCCGGGACTTTTTACAATGAGCAGTTCTTC
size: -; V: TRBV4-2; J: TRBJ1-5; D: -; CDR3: CASSQEEISNQPQHF; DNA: TGTGCCAGCAGCCAAGAGGAGATTAGCAATCAGCCCCAGCATTTT
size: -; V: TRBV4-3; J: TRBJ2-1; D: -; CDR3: CASSQDSVSSYNEQFF; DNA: TGCGCCAGCAGCCAAGATTCAGTAAGCTCCTACAATGAGCAGTTCTTC
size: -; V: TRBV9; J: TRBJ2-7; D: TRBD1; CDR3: CASSVGQGAFYEQYF; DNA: TGTGCCAGCAGCGTAGGACAGGGGGCTTTCTACGAGCAGTACTTC
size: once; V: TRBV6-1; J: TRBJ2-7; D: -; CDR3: CASSEEEAGSYEQYF; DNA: TGTGCCAGCAGTGAAGAGGAGGCGGGGTCCTACGAGCAGTACTTC
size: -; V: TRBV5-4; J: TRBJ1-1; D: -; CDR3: CASSFGGTEAFF; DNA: TGTGCCAGCAGCTTCGGGGGGACTGAAGCTTTCTTT
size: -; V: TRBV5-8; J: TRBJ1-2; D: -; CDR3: CASSLHGTYGYTF; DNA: TGTGCCAGCAGCCTCCACGGGACTTATGGCTACACCTTC
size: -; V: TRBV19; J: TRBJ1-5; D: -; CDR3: CASSSIGMEQPQHF; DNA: TGTGCCAGTAGTTCTATCGGGATGGAACAGCCCCAGCATTTT
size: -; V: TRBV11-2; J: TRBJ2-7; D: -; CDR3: CASSLIRGNYEQYF; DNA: TGTGCCAGCAGCTTAATCAGGGGAAACTACGAGCAGTACTTC
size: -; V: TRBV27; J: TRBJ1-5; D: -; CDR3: CASSLSEYNQPQHF; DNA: TGTGCCAGCAGTTTATCGGAGTACAATCAGCCCCAGCATTTT
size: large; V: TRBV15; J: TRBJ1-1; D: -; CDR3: CATSAVRRGTEAFF; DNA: TGTGCCACCAGCGCTGTTCGGAGGGGAACTGAAGCTTTCTTT
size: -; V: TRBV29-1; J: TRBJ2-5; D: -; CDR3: CSVDAGETQYF; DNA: TGCAGCGTTGATGCGGGGGAGACCCAGTACTTC
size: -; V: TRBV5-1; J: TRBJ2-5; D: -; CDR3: CACRDQGQETQYF; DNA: TGCGCCTGTCGTGACCAGGGTCAAGAGACCCAGTACTTC
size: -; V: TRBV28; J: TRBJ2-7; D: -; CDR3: CASSPVRGGNEQYF; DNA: TGTGCCAGCAGCCCGGTCCGGGGCGGGAACGAGCAGTACTTC
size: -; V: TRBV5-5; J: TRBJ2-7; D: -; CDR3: CASSFGQNYEQYF; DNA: TGTGCCAGCAGCTTCGGACAGAACTACGAGCAGTACTTC
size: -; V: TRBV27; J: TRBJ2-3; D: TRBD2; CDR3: CASSLSSGRAGDTQYF; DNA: TGTGCCAGCAGTTTATCTAGCGGGAGGGCCGGGGATACGCAGTATTTT
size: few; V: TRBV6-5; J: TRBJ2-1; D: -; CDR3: CASSLRESYNEQFF; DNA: TGTGCCAGCAGCCTTAGGGAGTCCTACAATGAGCAGTTCTTC
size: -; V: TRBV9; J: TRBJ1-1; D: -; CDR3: CASSVARQVTLNTEAFF; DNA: TGTGCCAGCAGCGTAGCTCGACAGGTCACCTTGAACACTGAAGCTTTCTTT
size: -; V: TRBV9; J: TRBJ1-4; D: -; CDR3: CASSVGTRATNEKLFF; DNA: TGTGCCAGCAGCGTAGGTACGAGGGCAACTAATGAAAAACTGTTTTTT
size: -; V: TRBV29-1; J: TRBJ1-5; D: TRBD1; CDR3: CSVEEDGGTGYQPQHF; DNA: TGCAGCGTTGAAGAGGACGGCGGGACAGGGTATCAGCCCCAGCATTTT
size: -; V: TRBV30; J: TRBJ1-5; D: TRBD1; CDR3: CAWTPQGGQPQHF; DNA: TGTGCCTGGACCCCGCAGGGGGGTCAGCCCCAGCATTTT
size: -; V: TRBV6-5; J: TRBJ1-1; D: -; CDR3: CASSYSEATGTEAFF; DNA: TGTGCCAGCAGTTACTCAGAGGCAACCGGCACTGAAGCTTTCTTT
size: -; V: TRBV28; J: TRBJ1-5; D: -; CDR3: CASSLREGQPQHF; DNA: TGTGCCAGCAGTTTAAGGGAGGGTCAGCCCCAGCATTTT
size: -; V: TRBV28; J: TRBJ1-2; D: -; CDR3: CASSFGSGYTF; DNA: TGTGCCAGCAGTTTTGGTAGTGGCTACACCTTC
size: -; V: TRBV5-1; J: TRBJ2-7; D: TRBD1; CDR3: CASSTGTGGYEQYF; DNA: TGCGCCAGCAGCACCGGGACAGGGGGCTACGAGCAGTACTTC
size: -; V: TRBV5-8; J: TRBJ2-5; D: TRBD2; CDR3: CASSSLAGQETQYF; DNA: TGTGCCAGCAGCTCCCTAGCGGGGCAAGAGACCCAGTACTTC
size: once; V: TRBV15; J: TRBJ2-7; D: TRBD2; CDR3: CATSRGLAGIYEQYF; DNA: TGTGCCACCAGCAGAGGACTAGCGGGAATCTACGAGCAGTACTTC
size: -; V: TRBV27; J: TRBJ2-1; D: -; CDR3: CASKVEGGYNEQFF; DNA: TGTGCCAGCAAGGTGGAGGGTGGGTACAATGAGCAGTTCTTC
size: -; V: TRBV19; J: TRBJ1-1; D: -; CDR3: CASSIEGGMNTEAFF; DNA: TGTGCCAGTAGTATAGAAGGCGGAATGAACACTGAAGCTTTCTTT
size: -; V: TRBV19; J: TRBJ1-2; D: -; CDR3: CASSPIPPYGYTF; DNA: TGTGCCAGTAGTCCTATTCCCCCCTATGGCTACACCTTC
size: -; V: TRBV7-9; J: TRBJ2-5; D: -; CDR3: CASSLPQGKETQYF; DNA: TGTGCCAGCAGCTTACCCCAGGGGAAGGAGACCCAGTACTTC
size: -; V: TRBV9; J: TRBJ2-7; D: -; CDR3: CASSVGGISYEQYF; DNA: TGTGCCAGCAGCGTGGGCGGGATCTCCTACGAGCAGTACTTC
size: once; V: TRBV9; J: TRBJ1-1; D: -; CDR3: CASSVGLVGLNTEAFF; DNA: TGTGCCAGCAGCGTAGGCCTGGTTGGCTTGAACACTGAAGCTTTCTTT
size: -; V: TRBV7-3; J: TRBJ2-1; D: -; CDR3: CASSLERGTSYNEQFF; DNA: TGTGCCAGCAGCTTAGAACGCGGGACCTCCTACAATGAGCAGTTCTTC
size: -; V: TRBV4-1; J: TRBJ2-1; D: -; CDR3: CASSQVYGDEQFF; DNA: TGCGCCAGCAGCCAAGTATACGGGGATGAGCAGTTCTTC
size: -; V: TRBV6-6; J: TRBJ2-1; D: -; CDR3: CASSYSSEQFF; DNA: TGTGCCAGCAGTTACTCGAGTGAGCAGTTCTTC
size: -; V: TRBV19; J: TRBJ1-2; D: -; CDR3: CASGPQHRDRPFGYGYTF; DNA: TGTGCCAGTGGCCCCCAACATCGGGATAGGCCCTTCGGGTATGGCTACACCTTC
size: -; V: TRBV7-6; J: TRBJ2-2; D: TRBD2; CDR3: CASSPLGGSYDTGELFF; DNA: TGTGCCAGCAGCCCCCTCGGGGGGTCTTACGACACCGGGGAGCTGTTTTTT
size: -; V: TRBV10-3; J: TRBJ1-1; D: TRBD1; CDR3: CAISASWTGNTEAFF; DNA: TGTGCCATCAGTGCATCTTGGACAGGGAACACTGAAGCTTTCTTT
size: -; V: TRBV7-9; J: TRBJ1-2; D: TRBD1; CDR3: CASSPGWDSRNYGYTF; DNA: TGTGCCAGCAGCCCAGGTTGGGACAGTCGTAACTATGGCTACACCTTC
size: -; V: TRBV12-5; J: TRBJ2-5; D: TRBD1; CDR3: CASGLGQGVETQYF; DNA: TGTGCTAGTGGTTTAGGACAGGGGGTGGAGACCCAGTACTTC
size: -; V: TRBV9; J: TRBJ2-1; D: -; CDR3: CASSVVGGGYNEQFF; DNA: TGTGCCAGCAGCGTAGTAGGTGGCGGCTACAATGAGCAGTTCTTC
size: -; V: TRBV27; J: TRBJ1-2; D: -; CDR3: CAASTGGGGYTF; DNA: TGTGCCGCATCTACGGGAGGAGGCGGCTACACCTTC
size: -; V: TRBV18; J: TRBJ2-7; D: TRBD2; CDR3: CASSPLQAGGIEQYF; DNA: TGTGCCAGCTCACCACTGCAGGCGGGGGGAATCGAGCAGTACTTC
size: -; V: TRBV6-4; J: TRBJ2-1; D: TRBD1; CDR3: CASSAGTGPYNEQFF; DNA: TGTGCCAGCAGCGCCGGGACAGGGCCCTACAATGAGCAGTTCTTC
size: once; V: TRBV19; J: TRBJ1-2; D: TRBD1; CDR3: CASSMVTGAHYGYTF; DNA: TGTGCCAGTAGTATGGTGACAGGGGCCCACTATGGCTACACCTTC
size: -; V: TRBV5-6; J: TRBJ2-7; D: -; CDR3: CASSAPRTASYEQYF; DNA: TGTGCCAGCAGCGCCCCCCGGACAGCCTCCTACGAGCAGTACTTC
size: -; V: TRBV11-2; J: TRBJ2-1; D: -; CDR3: CASSPTEGAGFGNEQFF; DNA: TGTGCCAGCAGCCCCACGGAGGGGGCAGGTTTCGGAAATGAGCAGTTCTTC
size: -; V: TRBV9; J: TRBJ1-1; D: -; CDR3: CASSSPGGLNTEAFF; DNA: TGTGCCAGCAGCTCCCCGGGGGGACTGAACACTGAAGCTTTCTTT
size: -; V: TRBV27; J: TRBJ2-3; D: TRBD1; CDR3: CASFGQGYLTQYF; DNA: TGTGCCTCCTTCGGACAGGGGTACCTTACGCAGTATTTT
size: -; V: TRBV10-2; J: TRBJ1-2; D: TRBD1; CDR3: CASSLTNVGQGYGYTF; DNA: TGCGCCAGCAGTTTGACAAACGTAGGACAGGGGTATGGCTACACCTTC